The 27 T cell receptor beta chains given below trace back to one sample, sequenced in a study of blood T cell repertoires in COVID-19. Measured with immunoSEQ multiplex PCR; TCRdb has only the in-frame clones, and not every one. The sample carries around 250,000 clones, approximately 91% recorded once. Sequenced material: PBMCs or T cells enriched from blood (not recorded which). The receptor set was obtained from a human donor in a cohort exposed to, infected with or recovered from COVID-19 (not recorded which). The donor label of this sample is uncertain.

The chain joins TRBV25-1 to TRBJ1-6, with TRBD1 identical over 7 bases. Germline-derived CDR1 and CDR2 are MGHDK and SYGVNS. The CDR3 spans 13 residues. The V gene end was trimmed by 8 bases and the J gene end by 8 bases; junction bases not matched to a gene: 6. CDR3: CASRRQGHSPLHF. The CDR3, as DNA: TGTGCCAGCCGACGACAGGGACATTCACCCCTCCACTTT. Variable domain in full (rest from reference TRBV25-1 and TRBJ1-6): EADIYQTPRYLVIGTGKKITLECSQTMGHDKMYWYQQDPGMELHLIHYSYGVNSTEKGDLSSESTVSRIRTEHFPLTLESARPSHTSQYLCASRRQGHSPLHFGNGTRLTVT.

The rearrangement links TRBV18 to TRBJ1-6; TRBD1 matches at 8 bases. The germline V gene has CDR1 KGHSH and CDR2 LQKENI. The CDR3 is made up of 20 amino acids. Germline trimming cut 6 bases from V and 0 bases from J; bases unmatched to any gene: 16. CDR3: CASSPKPGQGTFSYNSPLHF. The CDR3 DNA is TGTGCCAGCTCTCCCAAGCCAGGACAGGGAACATTCTCCTATAATTCACCCCTCCACTTT.

Here the CDR3 reads CASSEFFGQGRGTQYF. CDR3 nucleotide sequence: TGTGCCAGCAGTGAGTTCTTTGGACAGGGACGGGGTACGCAGTATTTT. This rearrangement joins TRBV2 to TRBJ2-3, with 8 nucleotides matching TRBD1. Germline V lookup: CDR1 SNHLY, CDR2 FYNNEI. The CDR3 totals 16 residues. Losses at the gene ends were 3 bases for V and 8 bases for J; bases not matched to a gene: 13.

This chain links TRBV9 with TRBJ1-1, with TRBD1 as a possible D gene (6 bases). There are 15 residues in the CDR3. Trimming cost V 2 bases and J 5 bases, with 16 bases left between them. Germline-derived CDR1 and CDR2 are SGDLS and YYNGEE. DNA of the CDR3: TGTGCCAGCAGCGTGGGCTCGGGGGGCAGGACTGAAGCTTTCTTT. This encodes CASSVGSGGRTEAFF. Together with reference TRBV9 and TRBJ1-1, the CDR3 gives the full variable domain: DSGVTQTPKHLITATGQRVTLRCSPRSGDLSVYWYQQSLDQGLQFLIQYYNGEERAKGNILERFSAQQFPDLHSELNLSSLELGDSALYFCASSVGSGGRTEAFFGQGTRLTVV.

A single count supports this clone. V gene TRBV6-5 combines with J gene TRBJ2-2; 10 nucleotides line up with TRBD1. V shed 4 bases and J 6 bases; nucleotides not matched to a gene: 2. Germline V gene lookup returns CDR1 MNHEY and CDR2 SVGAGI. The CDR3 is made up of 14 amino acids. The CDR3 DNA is TGTGCCAGCAGTTGGGACAGGGGCCCCGGGGAGCTGTTTTTT. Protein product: CASSWDRGPGELFF.

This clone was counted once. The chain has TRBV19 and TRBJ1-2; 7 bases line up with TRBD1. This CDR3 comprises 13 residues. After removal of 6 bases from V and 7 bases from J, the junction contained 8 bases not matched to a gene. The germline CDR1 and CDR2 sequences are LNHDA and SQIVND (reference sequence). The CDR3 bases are TGTGCCAGTAGACCTACAGGGGAGGCTGGCTACACCTTC. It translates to CASRPTGEAGYTF.

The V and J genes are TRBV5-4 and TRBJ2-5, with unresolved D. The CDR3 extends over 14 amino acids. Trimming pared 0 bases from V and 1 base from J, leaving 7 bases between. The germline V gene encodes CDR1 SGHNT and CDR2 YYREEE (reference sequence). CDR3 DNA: TGTGCCAGCAGCTTGGTGGCCCGCCAAGAGACCCAGTACTTC. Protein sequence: CASSLVARQETQYF.

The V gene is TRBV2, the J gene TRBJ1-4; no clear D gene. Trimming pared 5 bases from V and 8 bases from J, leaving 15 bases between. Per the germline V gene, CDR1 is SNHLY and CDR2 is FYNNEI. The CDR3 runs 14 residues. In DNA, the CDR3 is TGTGCCAGCAGTTCCGGGGAGGAGAGGGAAAAACTGTTTTTT. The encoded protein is CASSSGEEREKLFF.

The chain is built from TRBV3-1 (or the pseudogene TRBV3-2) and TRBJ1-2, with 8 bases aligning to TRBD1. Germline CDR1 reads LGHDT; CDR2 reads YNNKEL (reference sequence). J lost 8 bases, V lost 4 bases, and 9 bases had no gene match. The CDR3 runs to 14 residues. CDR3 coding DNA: TGTGCCAGCAGCCCTGGACAGGGTACAGGAGGCTACACCTTC. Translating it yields CASSPGQGTGGYTF.

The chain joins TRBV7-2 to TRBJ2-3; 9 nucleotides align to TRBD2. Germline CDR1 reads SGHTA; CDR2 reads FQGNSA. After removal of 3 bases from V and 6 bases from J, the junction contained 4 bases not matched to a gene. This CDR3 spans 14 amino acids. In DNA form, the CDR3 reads TGTGCCAGCAGCTTCGGCGGGGGGGCGGATACGCAGTATTTT. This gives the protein CASSFGGGADTQYF. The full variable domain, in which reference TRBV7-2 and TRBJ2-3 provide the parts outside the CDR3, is GAGVSQSPSNKVTEKGKDVELRCDPISGHTALYWYRQSLGQGLEFLIYFQGNSAPDKSGLPSDRFSAERTGGSVSTLTIQRTQQEDSAVYLCASSFGGGADTQYFGPGTRLTVL.

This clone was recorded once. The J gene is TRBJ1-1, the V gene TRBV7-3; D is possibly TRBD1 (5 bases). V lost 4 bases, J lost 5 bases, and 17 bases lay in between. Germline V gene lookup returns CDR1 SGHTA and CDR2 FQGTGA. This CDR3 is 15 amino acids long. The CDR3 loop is CASSSRGFSGTEAFF. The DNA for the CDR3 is TGTGCCAGCAGCTCGCGGGGGTTTTCGGGGACTGAAGCTTTCTTT.

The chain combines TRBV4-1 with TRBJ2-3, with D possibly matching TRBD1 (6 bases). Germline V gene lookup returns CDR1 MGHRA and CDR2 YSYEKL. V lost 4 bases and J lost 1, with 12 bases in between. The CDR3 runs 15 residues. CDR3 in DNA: TGCGCCAGCAGCCTCGTGGGACAACGCACAGATACGCAGTATTTT. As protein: CASSLVGQRTDTQYF.

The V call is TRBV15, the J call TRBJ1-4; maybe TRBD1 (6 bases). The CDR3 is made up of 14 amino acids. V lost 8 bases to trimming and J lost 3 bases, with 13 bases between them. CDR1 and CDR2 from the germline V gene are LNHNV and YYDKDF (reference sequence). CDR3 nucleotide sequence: TGTGCCACCGGGGACATCGCGGCTAATGAAAAACTGTTTTTT. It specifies CATGDIAANEKLFF.

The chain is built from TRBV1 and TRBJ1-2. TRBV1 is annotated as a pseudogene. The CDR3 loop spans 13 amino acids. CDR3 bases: TGCACCAGCAGCCAAGATTCGGGGTCGGGCTACACCTTC. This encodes CTSSQDSGSGYTF.

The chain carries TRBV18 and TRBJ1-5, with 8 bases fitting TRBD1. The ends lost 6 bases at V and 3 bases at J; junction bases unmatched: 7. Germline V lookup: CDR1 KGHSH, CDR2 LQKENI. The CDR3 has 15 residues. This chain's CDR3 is CASSPGTGTNQPQHF. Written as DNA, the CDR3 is TGTGCCAGCTCTCCCGGGACAGGCACCAATCAGCCCCAGCATTTT.

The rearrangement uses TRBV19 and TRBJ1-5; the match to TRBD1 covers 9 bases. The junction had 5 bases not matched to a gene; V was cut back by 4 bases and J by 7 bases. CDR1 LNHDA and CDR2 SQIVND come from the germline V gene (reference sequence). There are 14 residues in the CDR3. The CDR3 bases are TGTGCCAGTAGTACGACAGGGGGAGTACAGCCCCAGCATTTT. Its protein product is CASSTTGGVQPQHF.

The CDR3 coding sequence is TGTGCCAGCAGCCACCTCATGACAGACCCGAACTATGGCTACACCTTC. Translated, it gives CASSHLMTDPNYGYTF. This chain connects TRBV3-1 (or the pseudogene TRBV3-2) to TRBJ1-2, with D perhaps TRBD1 (5 bases). This CDR3 comprises 16 residues. V lost 3 bases and J lost 2, with 16 bases in between. Germline V gene data show CDR1 as LGHDT and CDR2 as YNNKEL (reference sequence).

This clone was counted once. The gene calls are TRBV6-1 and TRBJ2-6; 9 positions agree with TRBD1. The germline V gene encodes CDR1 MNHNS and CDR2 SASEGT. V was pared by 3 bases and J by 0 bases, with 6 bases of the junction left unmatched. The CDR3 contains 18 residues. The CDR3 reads CASSDTDRGYSGANVLTF. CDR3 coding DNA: TGTGCCAGCAGTGACACGGACAGGGGATACTCTGGGGCCAACGTCCTGACTTTC.

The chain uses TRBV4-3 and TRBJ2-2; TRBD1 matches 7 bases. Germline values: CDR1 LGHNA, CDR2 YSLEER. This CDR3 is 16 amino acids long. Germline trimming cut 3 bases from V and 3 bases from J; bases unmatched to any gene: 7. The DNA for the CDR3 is TGCGCCAGCAGCCATCCCCTTACAGGGGACACCGGGGAGCTGTTTTTT. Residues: CASSHPLTGDTGELFF.

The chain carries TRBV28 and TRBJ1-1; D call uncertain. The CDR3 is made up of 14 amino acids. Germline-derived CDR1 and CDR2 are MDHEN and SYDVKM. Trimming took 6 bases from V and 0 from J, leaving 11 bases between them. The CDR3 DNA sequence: TGTGCCAGCAGCCAAACCCACATGAACACTGAAGCTTTCTTT. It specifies CASSQTHMNTEAFF.

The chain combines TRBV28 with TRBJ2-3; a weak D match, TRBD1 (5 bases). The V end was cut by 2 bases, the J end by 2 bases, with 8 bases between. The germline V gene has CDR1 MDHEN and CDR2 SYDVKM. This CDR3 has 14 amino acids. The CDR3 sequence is CASSLVTVTDTQYF. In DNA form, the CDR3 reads TGTGCCAGCAGTTTAGTGACAGTCACAGATACGCAGTATTTT. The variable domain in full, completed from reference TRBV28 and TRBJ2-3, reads DVKVTQSSRYLVKRTGEKVFLECVQDMDHENMFWYRQDPGLGLRLIYFSYDVKMKEKGDIPEGYSVSREKKERFSLILESASTNQTSMYLCASSLVTVTDTQYFGPGTRLTVL.

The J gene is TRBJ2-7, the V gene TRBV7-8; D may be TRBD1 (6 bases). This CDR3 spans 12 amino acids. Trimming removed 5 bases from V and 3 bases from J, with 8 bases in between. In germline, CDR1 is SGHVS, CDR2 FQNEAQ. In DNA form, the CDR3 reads TGTGCCAGCAGCCGGGACAACTACGAGCAGTACTTC. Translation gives CASSRDNYEQYF.

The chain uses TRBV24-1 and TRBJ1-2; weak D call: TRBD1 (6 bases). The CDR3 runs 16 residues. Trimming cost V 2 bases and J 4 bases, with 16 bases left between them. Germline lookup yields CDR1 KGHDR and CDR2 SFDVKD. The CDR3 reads CATSDSRQAQPYGYTF. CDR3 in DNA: TGTGCCACCAGTGATTCTCGACAGGCCCAGCCCTATGGCTACACCTTC.

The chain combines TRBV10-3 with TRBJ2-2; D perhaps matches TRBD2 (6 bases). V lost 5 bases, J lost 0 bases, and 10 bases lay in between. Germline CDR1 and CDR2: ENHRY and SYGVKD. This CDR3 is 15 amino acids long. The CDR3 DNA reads TGTGCCATCAGTTATGGGACTTCGAACACCGGGGAGCTGTTTTTT. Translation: CAISYGTSNTGELFF.

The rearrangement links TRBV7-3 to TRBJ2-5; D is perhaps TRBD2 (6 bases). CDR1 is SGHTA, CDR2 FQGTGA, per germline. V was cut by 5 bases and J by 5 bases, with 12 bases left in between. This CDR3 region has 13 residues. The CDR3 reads CASSPRREETQYF. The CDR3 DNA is TGTGCCAGCAGCCCCAGACGGGAGGAGACCCAGTACTTC.

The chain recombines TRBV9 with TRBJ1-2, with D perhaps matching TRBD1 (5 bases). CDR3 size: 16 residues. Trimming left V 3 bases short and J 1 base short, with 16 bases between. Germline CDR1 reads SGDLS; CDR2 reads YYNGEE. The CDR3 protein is CASSGRGKGVNYGYTF. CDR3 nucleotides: TGTGCCAGCAGCGGGCGGGGGAAAGGAGTTAACTATGGCTACACCTTC.

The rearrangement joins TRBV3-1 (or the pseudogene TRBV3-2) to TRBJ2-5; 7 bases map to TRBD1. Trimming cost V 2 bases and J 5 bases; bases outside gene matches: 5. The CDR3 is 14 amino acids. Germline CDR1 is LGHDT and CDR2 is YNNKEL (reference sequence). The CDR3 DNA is TGTGCCAGCAGCCAATCTCCAGGGGGTGAGACCCAGTACTTC. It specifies CASSQSPGGETQYF.